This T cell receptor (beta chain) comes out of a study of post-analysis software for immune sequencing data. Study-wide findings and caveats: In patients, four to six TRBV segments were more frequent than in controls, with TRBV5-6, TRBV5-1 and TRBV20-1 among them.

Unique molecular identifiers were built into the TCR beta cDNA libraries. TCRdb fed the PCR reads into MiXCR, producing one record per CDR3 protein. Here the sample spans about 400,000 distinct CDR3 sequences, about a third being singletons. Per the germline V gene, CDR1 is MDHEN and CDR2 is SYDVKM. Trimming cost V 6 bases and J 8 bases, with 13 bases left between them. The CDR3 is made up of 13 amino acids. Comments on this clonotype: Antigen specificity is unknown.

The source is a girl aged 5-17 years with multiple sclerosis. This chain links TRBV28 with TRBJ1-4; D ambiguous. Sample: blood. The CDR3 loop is CASRPLGKEKLFF. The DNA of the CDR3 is TGTGCCAGCAGGCCCCTAGGGAAGGAAAAACTGTTTTTT.